These T cell receptor beta chains were read from a single sample in a study of spatial heterogeneity in lung cancer. TCRdb recomputed calls from the 5' RACE reads with MiXCR, one row per CDR3 protein. The table includes just under 95,000 distinct CDR3 sequences, approximately 12% detected once. The sequencing used PBMCs, collected at surgery. These TCRs come from a male donor with early-stage non-small cell lung cancer. CDR3s include the opening cysteine and the closing phenylalanine or tryptophan. The D gene is left open where the match is weak.

V gene	J gene	D gene	CDR3 protein
TRBV2	TRBJ2-3	TRBD2	CASSDSGGHIISTDTQYF
TRBV6-5	TRBJ2-3	.	CASSPQFGRATDTQYF
TRBV20-1	TRBJ2-7	.	CSASSAGGPYEQYF
TRBV7-3	TRBJ1-1	.	CASSSTGTIMNTEAFF
TRBV15	TRBJ1-5	TRBD1	CATSTLQGAGNQPQHF
TRBV12-3/TRBV12-4	TRBJ2-5	.	CASSFRTQETQYF
TRBV20-1	TRBJ1-6	.	CSARDGRGHNSPLHF
TRBV9	TRBJ1-4	.	CASSPHVATNEKLFF
TRBV20-1	TRBJ1-4	.	CSARTRQRQELFF
TRBV9	TRBJ2-7	.	CASSVGAGLYEQYF
TRBV4-2	TRBJ2-1	.	CASSQDLPGSNFEQFF
TRBV7-9	TRBJ1-4	.	CASRPRALAGSEKLFF
TRBV12-3/TRBV12-4	TRBJ1-2	.	CASTLGRDYYGYTF
TRBV6-2/TRBV6-3	TRBJ2-7	TRBD1	CASSSDRGFYEQYF
TRBV6-2/TRBV6-3	TRBJ2-7	.	CASSYPPSDEQYF
TRBV7-3	TRBJ1-1	.	CASSLTGTTEAFF
TRBV7-9	TRBJ2-5	.	CASSYSPRETTKTQYF
TRBV28	TRBJ2-3	.	CASSFPLGADTQYF
TRBV27	TRBJ2-3	TRBD1	CASSLNRGSTDTQYF
TRBV20-1	TRBJ2-3	TRBD2	CSASAVAGPTDTQYF
TRBV14	TRBJ2-1	.	CASSAPRAGSYNEQFF
TRBV29-1	TRBJ1-2	.	CSVRTEEGNYGYTF
TRBV6-5	TRBJ2-2	.	CASRATTASPELFF
TRBV7-8	TRBJ2-5	TRBD2	CASSRLAEETQYF
TRBV30	TRBJ2-3	.	CAWSVRVGTQYF
TRBV2	TRBJ1-2	.	CASSAGAPNYGYTF
TRBV2	TRBJ2-3	.	CASGIRQVADTQYF
TRBV27	TRBJ1-1	TRBD1	CASSAGQGLDTEAFF
TRBV6-2/TRBV6-3	TRBJ2-1	TRBD2	CASTNYRTSGRLGYEQFF
TRBV30	TRBJ1-5	TRBD1	CAWGGQGGQPQHF
TRBV6-1	TRBJ2-3	TRBD2	CASSVGGSALATDTQYF
TRBV7-9	TRBJ2-1	.	CASSLVLGHNEQFF
TRBV6-1	TRBJ2-1	TRBD2	CASSEASGRALSSYNEQFF
TRBV27	TRBJ2-6	.	CASSLWTDEGANVLTF
TRBV7-2	TRBJ2-3	TRBD2	CASSFGGLAGDDTQYF
TRBV27	TRBJ2-1	TRBD2	CASSPSGVNEQFF
TRBV6-5	TRBJ1-5	.	CASSYAGANQPQHF
TRBV21-1	TRBJ2-5	.	CASSKDPIQTSGRDEETQYF
TRBV4-3	TRBJ2-5	.	CASSQAGLSPGETQYF
TRBV6-6	TRBJ2-5	.	CASSYSDETQYF
TRBV6-4	TRBJ1-5	.	CASSAPGHGSNQPQHF
TRBV29-1	TRBJ2-7	TRBD2	CSVRHGLAGSHEQYF
TRBV20-1	TRBJ1-5	.	CSARAGDQPQHF
TRBV4-3	TRBJ2-3	TRBD2	CASSQEGREGSDTQYF
TRBV4-1	TRBJ2-1	TRBD2	CASSQRSLAAYNEQFF
TRBV6-5	TRBJ2-4	TRBD1	CASRRQGVNIQYF
TRBV30	TRBJ2-7	.	CAWISDIEGMEQYF
TRBV6-2/TRBV6-3	TRBJ2-5	TRBD2	CASKLPRNEAGLAGGPETQYF
TRBV9	TRBJ2-1	.	CASSVGTNLGQSEQFF
TRBV11-2	TRBJ1-2	.	CASSWGRASSYGYTF
TRBV6-6	TRBJ1-1	TRBD1	CASSHNPGGLNTEAFF
TRBV12-3/TRBV12-4	TRBJ1-6	.	CASSPTRDSPLHF
TRBV12-3/TRBV12-4	TRBJ1-2	.	CASSVGQLRGYTF
TRBV29-1	TRBJ1-1	.	CSVGNSVNTEAFF
TRBV20-1	TRBJ2-7	TRBD2	CSASSGGSYEQYF